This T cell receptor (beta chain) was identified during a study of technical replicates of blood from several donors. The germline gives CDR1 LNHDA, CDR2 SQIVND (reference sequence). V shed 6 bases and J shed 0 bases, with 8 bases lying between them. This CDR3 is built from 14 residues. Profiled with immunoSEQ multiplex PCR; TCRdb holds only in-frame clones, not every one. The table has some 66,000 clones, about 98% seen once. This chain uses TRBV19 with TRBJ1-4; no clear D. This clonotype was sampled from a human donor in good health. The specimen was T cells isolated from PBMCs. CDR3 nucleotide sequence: TGTGCCAGTAGCGTGAGGGCAACTAATGAAAAACTGTTTTTT. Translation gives CASSVRATNEKLFF.